Each of the 22 T cell receptor beta chains below was sequenced from the same sample in a study of T cells in Graves' hyperthyroidism and ophthalmopathy. TCR beta CDR3 regions were amplified from RNA transcripts. HTBI primers drove first-round RT-PCR of the TCR CDR3. Using its own MiXCR run on the multiplex PCR reads, TCRdb lists one record per CDR3 protein. This sample yields about 740,000 distinct CDR3 sequences, of which approximately 14% are seen a single time; approximately 10% belongs to the top ten. Sequencing was done on a sample of blood. The origin of the receptors is a woman younger than 35 with Graves' hyperthyroidism.

This clonotype was counted between two and nine times. The V gene is TRBV4-1, the J gene TRBJ2-1; 9 bases align to TRBD1. J was trimmed by 8 bases and V by 2 bases; bases with no gene match: 4. Germline CDR1 is MGHRA and CDR2 is YSYEKL. This CDR3 spans 14 amino acids. This CDR3 reads CASSQPDRGDEQFF. The CDR3 DNA is TGCGCCAGCAGCCAACCCGACAGGGGGGATGAGCAGTTCTTC.

There are many counts of this clonotype. The V call is TRBV20-1, the J call TRBJ2-5, with D possibly being TRBD1 (5 bases). The V and J ends lost 3 bases and 1 base respectively, with 18 bases between them. The CDR3 is 16 residues long. Germline assignment: CDR1 DFQATT and CDR2 SNEGSKA (reference sequence). This CDR3 reads CSASDMGQGSQETQYF. In nucleotides, the CDR3 is TGCAGTGCTAGTGATATGGGGCAGGGCAGCCAAGAGACCCAGTACTTC.

This clonotype was observed a few times. V is TRBV27 and J is TRBJ2-1; a possible D gene is TRBD2 (6 bases). The germline V gene encodes CDR1 MNHEY and CDR2 SMNVEV (reference sequence). Trimming shortened V by 8 bases and J by 5 bases, and 19 bases separated the two germline ends. The CDR3 sequence is 15 residues long. In nucleotides, the CDR3 is TGTGCCAGCTGGGACTTGGTGGGAGCGCACAATGAGCAGTTCTTC. Its translation: CASWDLVGAHNEQFF.

This clonotype was seen repeatedly, ten times or more. The rearrangement uses TRBV2 and TRBJ2-2, with D hard to call. The CDR3 has 13 residues. The germline V and J ends were trimmed by 2 bases and 6 bases, with 7 bases remaining between them. The germline gives CDR1 SNHLY, CDR2 FYNNEI. CDR3 protein: CASSETDPGELFF. CDR3 nucleotide sequence: TGTGCCAGCAGTGAAACCGATCCCGGGGAGCTGTTTTTT.

At least ten counts were recorded for this clonotype. The chain employs TRBV10-3 and TRBJ1-2, with D uncertain. This CDR3 has 15 amino acids. Per germline, CDR1 ENHRY and CDR2 SYGVKD. V lost 2 bases, J lost 5 bases, and 15 bases lay in between. CDR3 residues: CAISELYSERYGYTF. The CDR3 DNA is TGTGCCATCAGTGAGCTATACAGCGAGCGGTATGGCTACACCTTC.

This clonotype has more than one count but fewer than ten. The chain links TRBV6-1 to TRBJ2-7, with D possibly being TRBD1 (6 bases). Germline assignment: CDR1 MNHNS and CDR2 SASEGT. This CDR3 is built from 11 residues. The V gene lost 10 bases and the J gene lost 5 bases, with 12 bases spanning the gap. CDR3 DNA: TGTGCCACCAGAGCAGGGGACGAGCAGTACTTC. It codes for CATRAGDEQYF.

This clonotype appeared many times. The V gene is TRBV28, the J gene TRBJ1-5; D perhaps matches TRBD1 (6 bases). Trimming cost V 1 base and J 2 bases, with 6 bases left between them. Germline V lookup: CDR1 MDHEN, CDR2 SYDVKM. This CDR3 is built from 14 residues. The CDR3 reads CASSLYRGNQPQHF. As DNA, the CDR3 is TGTGCCAGCAGTTTATACAGGGGCAATCAGCCCCAGCATTTT.

This clonotype was recorded at least ten times. This sequence joins TRBV3-1 and TRBJ2-3; tentative D call: TRBD2 (6 bases). Germline CDR1 and CDR2: LGHDT and YNNKEL (reference sequence). V was shortened by 0 bases and J by 3 bases, with 7 bases between the two germline ends. The CDR3 has 14 amino acids. CDR3 sequence reads: CASSQEAGTDTQYF. Here the CDR3 DNA reads TGTGCCAGCAGCCAAGAGGCGGGGACAGATACGCAGTATTTT.

This clonotype was seen repeatedly, ten times or more. The chain uses TRBV4-1 and TRBJ2-3, with 8 bases identical to TRBD1. The CDR3 has 15 residues. CDR1 and CDR2 (germline): MGHRA, YSYEKL. Trimming at V came to 6 bases and at J to 4 bases, leaving 9 bases not matched to a gene. The CDR3 spells CASRHVGQGADTQYF. The CDR3 nucleotides read TGCGCCAGCAGACATGTAGGACAGGGTGCAGATACGCAGTATTTT.

This clonotype was counted once. A much larger clone lies one base from this, so it may be a read error. This sequence joins TRBV4-1 and TRBJ2-7; 7 nucleotides agree with TRBD1. From germline, CDR1 is MGHRA and CDR2 YSYEKL. This CDR3 comprises 15 residues. DNA for the CDR3: TGCGCCAGCAGCCAAGCCCGGGACAGCTCCTACGAGCAGCACTTC. It is translated as CASSQARDSSYEQHF.

At least ten counts were recorded for this clonotype. The CDR3 spells CASSPDLRRVYTF. CDR3 bases: TGTGCCAGCAGTCCGGACCTCCGCAGGGTCTACACCTTC. The V gene is TRBV12-3 or TRBV12-4, the J gene TRBJ1-2; possibly TRBD1 for D (5 bases). This CDR3 is built from 13 residues. Trimming pared 5 bases from V and 10 bases from J, leaving 17 bases between.

CDR3 amino acids: CSGGDRGLSEQYF. CDR3 sequence (DNA): TGCAGCGGCGGAGACAGGGGACTCAGCGAGCAGTACTTC. The V call is TRBV29-1, the J call TRBJ2-7; TRBD1 matches at 8 bases. The CDR3 spans 13 residues. Germline trimming cut 7 bases from V and 6 bases from J; bases unmatched to any gene: 11. CDR1 and CDR2 (germline): SQVTM, ANQGSEA.

This clonotype appeared a few times. Here the CDR3 DNA reads TGTGCCACCATTCCGGGACCCATGAACACTGAAGCTTTCTTT. It is translated as CATIPGPMNTEAFF. The chain carries TRBV15 and TRBJ1-1; a weak D match, TRBD1 (5 bases). Germline lookup yields CDR1 LNHNV and CDR2 YYDKDF (reference sequence). This CDR3 region has 14 residues. V dropped 7 bases and J dropped 0 bases, with 12 bases sitting between them.

This clonotype was detected a few times. V gene TRBV5-1 combines with J gene TRBJ1-4; D is unclear. Trimming took 4 bases from V and 7 from J, leaving 11 bases between them. CDR1 is SGHRS and CDR2 is YFSETQ in the germline V gene. CDR3 length: 13 residues. The CDR3 here is CASSPAGVEKLFF. The CDR3 nucleotides are TGCGCCAGCAGCCCGGCGGGTGTTGAAAAACTGTTTTTT.

The chain has TRBV9 and TRBJ1-2; a weak D match, TRBD1 (5 bases). CDR3 length: 13 residues. Germline V gene lookup returns CDR1 SGDLS and CDR2 YYNGEE. V was clipped by 0 bases and J by 2 bases, with 5 bases between them. CDR3 in amino acids: CASSVEGNYGYTF. The CDR3 DNA follows: TGTGCCAGCAGCGTAGAGGGGAACTATGGCTACACCTTC.

There are many counts of this clonotype. The V call is TRBV6-1, the J call TRBJ2-7; D gene unclear. CDR3 size: 14 residues. The V end lost 5 bases, the J end lost 0 bases, and 11 bases lay between the germline ends. In germline, CDR1 is MNHNS, CDR2 SASEGT. Written as DNA, the CDR3 is TGTGCCAGCAGTAAACTCGGAGTCTCCTACGAGCAGTACTTC. Residues: CASSKLGVSYEQYF.

The sample holds many counts of this clonotype. This chain joins TRBV28 and TRBJ1-2; perhaps TRBD1 as D (5 bases). The CDR3 is made up of 13 amino acids. V was clipped by 6 bases and J by 4 bases, with 12 bases between them. Germline lookup yields CDR1 MDHEN and CDR2 SYDVKM. CDR3 bases: TGTGCCAGCAGGTGGGGGTTACCCTATGGCTACACCTTC. Amino acids: CASRWGLPYGYTF.

This clonotype showed up just a few times. CDR3 region: CASSLILVTEAFF. The CDR3 coding sequence is TGTGCCAGCAGCCTTATCTTAGTTACTGAAGCTTTCTTT. The chain has TRBV7-2 and TRBJ1-1; D gene ambiguous. Trimming pared 5 bases from V and 5 bases from J, leaving 12 bases between. Germline V lookup: CDR1 SGHTA, CDR2 FQGNSA. This CDR3 region has 13 residues.

Only a few counts were recorded for this clonotype. This chain's CDR3 is CASRWSYNSPLHF. The CDR3, as DNA: TGTGCCAGCAGATGGTCCTATAATTCACCCCTCCACTTT. This chain joins TRBV12-3 or TRBV12-4 and TRBJ1-6; no clear D. This CDR3 is 13 amino acids long. The germline V and J ends were trimmed by 6 bases and 1 base, with 4 bases remaining between them.

This clonotype was counted at least ten times. V and J are TRBV27 and TRBJ2-7; D assignment may be TRBD1 or TRBD2 (5 bases each). Germline CDR1 MNHEY, CDR2 SMNVEV (reference sequence). Deletions cut 2 bases from V and 2 bases from J, with 13 bases between. The CDR3 is 15 residues long. The CDR3: CASSLEGFGPYEQYF. CDR3 DNA: TGTGCCAGCAGTTTAGAGGGGTTCGGTCCCTACGAGCAGTACTTC.

This clonotype was counted ten times or more. V is TRBV6-1 and J is TRBJ1-5; 7 bases map to TRBD1. The V gene end was trimmed by 6 bases and the J gene end by 6 bases; junction bases not matched to a gene: 8. CDR1 and CDR2 from the germline V gene are MNHNS and SASEGT. The CDR3 loop spans 14 amino acids. The CDR3 DNA is TGTGCCAGCAGATTAACAGGGGCGGGTCAGCCCCAGCATTTT. It is translated as CASRLTGAGQPQHF.

This clonotype was counted at least ten times. The J gene is TRBJ2-2, the V gene TRBV6-1, with 15 positions matching TRBD2. V was clipped by 5 bases and J by 1 base; unmatched bases: 2. The CDR3 has 17 amino acids. Germline CDR1 is MNHNS and CDR2 is SASEGT. The CDR3 sequence: CASSSGLAGGNTGELFF. CDR3 sequence (DNA): TGTGCCAGCAGTTCGGGACTAGCGGGAGGGAACACCGGGGAGCTGTTTTTT.